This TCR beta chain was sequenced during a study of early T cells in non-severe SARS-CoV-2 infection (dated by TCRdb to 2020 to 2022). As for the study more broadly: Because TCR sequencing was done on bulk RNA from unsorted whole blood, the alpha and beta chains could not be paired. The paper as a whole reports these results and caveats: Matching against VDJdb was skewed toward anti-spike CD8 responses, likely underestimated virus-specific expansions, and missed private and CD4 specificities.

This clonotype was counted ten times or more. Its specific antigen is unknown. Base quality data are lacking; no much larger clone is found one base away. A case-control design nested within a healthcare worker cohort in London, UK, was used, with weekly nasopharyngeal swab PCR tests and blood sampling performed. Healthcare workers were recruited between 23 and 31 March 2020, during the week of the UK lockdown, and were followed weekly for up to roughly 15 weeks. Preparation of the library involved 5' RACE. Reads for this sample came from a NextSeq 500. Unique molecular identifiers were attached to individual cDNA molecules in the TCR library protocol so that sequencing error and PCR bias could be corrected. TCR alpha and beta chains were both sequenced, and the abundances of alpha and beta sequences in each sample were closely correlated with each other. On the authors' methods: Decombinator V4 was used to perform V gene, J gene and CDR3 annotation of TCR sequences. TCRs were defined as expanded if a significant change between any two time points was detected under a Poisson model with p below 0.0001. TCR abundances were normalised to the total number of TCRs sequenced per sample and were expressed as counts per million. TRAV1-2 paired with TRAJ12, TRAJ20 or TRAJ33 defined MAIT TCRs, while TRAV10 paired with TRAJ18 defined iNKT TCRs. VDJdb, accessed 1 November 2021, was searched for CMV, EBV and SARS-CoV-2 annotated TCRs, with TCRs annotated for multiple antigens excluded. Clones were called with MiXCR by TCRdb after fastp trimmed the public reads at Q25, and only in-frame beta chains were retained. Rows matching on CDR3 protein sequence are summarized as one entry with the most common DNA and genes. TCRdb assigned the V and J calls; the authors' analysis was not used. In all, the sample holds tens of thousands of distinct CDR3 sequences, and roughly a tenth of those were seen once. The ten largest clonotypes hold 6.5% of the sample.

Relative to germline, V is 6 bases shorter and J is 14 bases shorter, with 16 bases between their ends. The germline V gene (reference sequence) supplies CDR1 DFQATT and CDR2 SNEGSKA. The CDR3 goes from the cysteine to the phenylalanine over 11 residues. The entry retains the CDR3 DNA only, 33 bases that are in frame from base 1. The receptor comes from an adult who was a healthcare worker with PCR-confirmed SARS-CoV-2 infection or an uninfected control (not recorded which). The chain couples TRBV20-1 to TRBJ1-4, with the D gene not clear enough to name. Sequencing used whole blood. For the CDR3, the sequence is CSARINHILFF. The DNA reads TGCAGTGCACGTATTAATCATATCCTGTTTTTT.